The subject of this entry is one T cell receptor (beta chain). Its target antigen remains unknown. Base qualities are missing; no much larger clone stands one base away. The CDR3, from cysteine to phenylalanine, totals 15 residues. Just the 45-base CDR3 DNA is kept, in frame starting at base 1. Per the germline V gene, SGHTS is the CDR1 and YDEGEE is the CDR2. Trimming removed 6 bases from V and 1 base from J; the gene matches leave 7 bases unexplained. The data derive from a study of cytomegalovirus exposure and HLA in healthy donors (dated by TCRdb to 2016 to 2017). In terms of the full investigation: An earlier analysis of fewer than 750 of the donors reported approximately 280 Gb of sequence data and 117 million unique TCR beta sequences obtained from about 170 million T cells. Around 320 gigabases of sequencing data and tens of millions of unique TCR sequences were included in an early release covering around 600 HLA-typed donors. The genetic ancestry cluster associated with self-reported Caucasian donors included 81% of the roughly 410 genotyped donors. The study was designed to test whether signatures of past pathogen exposure could be identified by cataloging public T cell receptors. The T cell repertoires of around 670 subjects were profiled by immunosequencing and related to cytomegalovirus serostatus. In addition to the first cohort of roughly 700 subjects, a separate validation cohort of approximately 110 different subjects was used. The study combined high-throughput TCR immunosequencing, statistical association of individual TCRs with disease status, and machine learning to predict cytomegalovirus infection status. A later analysis re-examined previously published TCR beta repertoires from over 500 donors and added high-resolution HLA genotyping to investigate patterns of TCR occurrence. In the later analysis, no new phenotypic data were used to find candidate immune exposures; instead, reliance was placed on TCR beta sequences and their occurrence across donors. To decide whether each TCR beta V gene segment behaved as functional or pseudogenic, an earlier analysis of some 570 of the donors relied on high-throughput TCR beta sequencing. Alongside the repertoire data, information on donor age, sex, ethnicity and CMV serostatus was compiled. Genome-wide SNP genotypes for about 65% of the roughly 670 donors were used in a later genetic analysis, which treated that subset as a discovery cohort. Every repertoire in the discovery cohort had been generated on one and the same sequencing platform. HLA typing covered class I and class II loci at four-digit resolution. The number of donors typed differed by locus, with about 620-630 for A, B, C, DRB1 and DQB1, over 500 for DQA1, over 600 for DPA1, and 450 to 480 for DPB1. A few DR-DQ haplotypes were treated as single units for association and clustering because of strong linkage in the cohort. On average, about 200,000 unique TCR beta nucleotide sequences were sequenced per donor among 398 genotyped donors of the cohort, with roughly 18% of those sequences being non-productive. General findings and caveats noted by the study authors: Only TCR beta chains were sequenced in this cohort, and the absence of alpha or paired-chain data limited detectable features. The authors suggested that the approach could potentially be extended to other disease states and immunological phenotypes. Linkage disequilibrium might explain the correlated functional status among segregating V segments, but an unknown experimental factor could not be ruled out. In a later genetic analysis, a missense DCLRE1C variant was associated with V-gene and J-gene trimming of TCR beta chains, and the association was replicated in an independent cohort. Some IMGT-functional V segments, including TRBV6-2 and TRBV6-3, could not be told apart with the 87-base-pair reads, so those segments were excluded. Seventeen rarely observed V segments, including chromosome 9 orphons, were excluded from the earlier analysis of almost 600 of the donors because counts were too low. HLA typing was unavailable for some donors at each locus, so association tests used only the typed subset. Most CMV-associated TCR beta chains appeared to be HLA-restricted in a later analysis, and the HLA associations seemed to be driven largely by CMV exposure. A further reported finding was that TCR beta sequences accurately predicted the HLA-A and HLA-B alleles for most subjects in the first cohort. In a later analysis, several top co-occurrence clusters were reported to appear linked to parvovirus B19, influenza, CMV and Epstein-Barr virus. A cluster of highly shared sequence variants was judged likely to represent a technical artifact of the sequencing pipeline. In a later analysis, the rate of TCR association differed among HLA loci, with DRB1 alleles having the most associated TCRs and HLA-C alleles having the fewest. Specific HLA alleles were associated with 15,000 to 20,000 TCR beta sequences at a false discovery rate of 0.05 in a later analysis. A later genetic analysis reported fewer N-insertions in productive TCRs among donors in an Asian-associated ancestry cluster than the roughly 700-donor mean. A few of the identified cytomegalovirus-associated TCR beta chains were confirmed in vitro to be specific for cytomegalovirus antigens. In an earlier analysis of several hundred of the donors, most TCR beta V segments were observed in productive rearrangements about 90% or about 30% of the time, broadly matching IMGT annotations. Across donors, most TCR sequences were observed very rarely, whereas some public TCRs were present in many individuals. In a later analysis, HLA-associated TCR beta chains were found to be more clonally expanded and to have lower generation probabilities than equally common non-associated chains. The classifier was reported to diagnose cytomegalovirus status with high specificity and sensitivity in both the original and validation cohorts. Sequencing depth was assumed to be roughly uniform across donors in the presence/absence analyses, though that assumption may not hold. The only immune exposure information available for the cohort was CMV serostatus. The study listed 150 to 200 TCR beta chains as associated with cytomegalovirus. Assigning TCR associations to individual alleles was difficult when HLA alleles, especially DR and DQ, strongly co-occurred.

The cohort was made up of approximately 700 healthy bone marrow donors. Cohort members were all nominally healthy when sampled, although unrecorded immune exposures were likely present. The donor was CMV seronegative and was included in the group of approximately 350 seronegative cohort members. Each donor provided a peripheral blood sample, and peripheral blood mononuclear cells were used for TCR beta sequencing. Genomic DNA extraction from the blood cell samples was performed with the Qiagen DNeasy Blood Extraction Kit. Library method: the immunoSEQ multiplex PCR assay. For the multiplex PCR, a mixture combining 60 forward primers for TCR Vbeta segments and 13 reverse primers for TCR Jbeta segments was used. Amplification of the CDR3 region of rearranged TCR beta genes was performed with a multiplex PCR assay on genomic DNA. On the Illumina HiSeq System, the amplified TCR beta libraries were sequenced as 87-base-pair reads. The authors processed their data as follows. A later analysis tallied roughly 76 million unique TCR beta chains across the 666 repertoires, and some 12 million of those chains were shared by two or more donors. Raw reads were error-corrected and collapsed into unique sequences with a nearest-neighbor algorithm that merged closely related sequences to remove PCR and sequencing errors. V, D and J gene segments were assigned by aligning CDR3 sequences to IMGT reference sequences. For a sequence to be retained, at least a six-nucleotide match to both a V gene segment and a J gene segment was required. A rearrangement was called productive if the CDR3 had no stop codons and remained in frame with V and J, and every other rearrangement was called non-productive. CDR3 was defined according to IMGT convention as the region running from the second conserved V-encoded cysteine to the conserved J-encoded phenylalanine. Sequences without an unambiguous match to a single V gene segment were excluded from the earlier analysis of 450 to 750 of the donors. An earlier analysis of around 600 of the donors classified V segments as functional when productive rearrangements were above 56.7% and as segregating when the standard deviation between donors was above 5%. A statistical classification framework was built to diagnose cytomegalovirus status from the catalog of TCR beta chain sequences. In a later analysis, V and J genes were assigned by comparing TCR nucleotide sequences against IMGT/GENE-DB human TR gene sequences. Using the TCRdist pipeline, a later analysis assigned CDR3 sequences along with most-parsimonious VDJ recombination scenarios. In a later analysis, every TCR beta chain was defined by the combination of its CDR3 amino acid sequence and its V-gene family, and reads without a unique V-gene family were dropped. To address suspected cross-contamination and a sequencing artifact, a later analysis removed 550 to 750 highly shared, low-generation-probability nucleotide sequences. In a later analysis, a clonal expansion index was calculated for each public chain from normalized within-repertoire ranks of inferred template counts. Generation probabilities in a later analysis came from a VDJ recombination model fitted to out-of-frame rearrangements, and those results were checked against IGoR. In a later analysis, hypergeometric tests were used to score TCR-TCR, TCR-HLA and TCR-CMV co-occurrence, with a repertoire-size bias correction applied to TCR pairs. False discovery rates were estimated in a later analysis by permuting HLA or CMV assignments 20 times. A later analysis grouped co-occurring TCRs with DBSCAN, adding TCRdist sequence similarity when clustering within HLA-allele-positive subsets. Repertoires with fewer than 30,000 or more than 120,000 public chains, plus five repertoires with anomalous nucleotide sharing, were excluded from co-occurrence clustering. The table comes from immuneACCESS by way of TCRdb, which keeps in-frame sequences with V and J called. Part of the clones is missing from these tables; in studies checked, under half for an unresolved V gene and the rest for unknown reasons. V, J and clone size derive from that table, while D and trimming were established from the DNA sequence. This sample has about 160,000 clones in its table, and roughly 80% of those were observed once. The top ten clones comprise roughly 1.5% of the sample.

Recombination linked TRBV5-8 to TRBJ1-1, with 9 bases aligning to TRBD1. This TCR was recovered from a woman in her 30s in good health and CMV-seronegative. Sequencing was carried out using PBMCs. CDR3 protein: CASKLGDRENTEAFF. The DNA is as follows: TGTGCCAGCAAACTAGGGGACAGGGAGAACACTGAAGCTTTCTTT.